This T cell receptor (beta chain) was recorded in a study of T cells expressing NK-cell markers. TCRdb reprocessed the 5' RACE reads and stores each CDR3 protein as one record, lacking DNA. Its clone listing holds 550,000 or so distinct CDR3 sequences. This clonotype was obtained from a young man in good health. Input material: blood T cells: a sorted CD56 or NKG2C T cell subset, CD4+ or CD8+ T cells, or bulk PBMC T cells (not recorded which).

CDR3 residues: CATSDVGRGLYNEQFF. The gene calls are TRBV24-1 and TRBJ2-1; TCRdb proposes TRBD1, but this gene call is untestable without DNA. CDR3 length: 16 amino acids. Per germline, CDR1 KGHDR and CDR2 SFDVKD.